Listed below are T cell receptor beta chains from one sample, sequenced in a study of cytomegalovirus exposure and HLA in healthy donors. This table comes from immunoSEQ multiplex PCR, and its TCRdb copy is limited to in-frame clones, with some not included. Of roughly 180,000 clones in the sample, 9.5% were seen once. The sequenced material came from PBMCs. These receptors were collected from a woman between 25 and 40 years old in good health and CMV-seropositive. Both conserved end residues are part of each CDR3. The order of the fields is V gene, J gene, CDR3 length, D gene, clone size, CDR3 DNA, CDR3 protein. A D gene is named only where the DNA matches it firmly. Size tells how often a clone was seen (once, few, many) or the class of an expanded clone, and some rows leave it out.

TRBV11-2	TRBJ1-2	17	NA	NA	TGTGCCAGCAGCTTAGATTTCATCGACAGGCCTAACTATGGCTACACCTTC	CASSLDFIDRPNYGYTF
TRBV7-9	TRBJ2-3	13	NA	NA	TGTGCCAGCGAGGGAATGTACACAGATACGCAGTATTTT	CASEGMYTDTQYF
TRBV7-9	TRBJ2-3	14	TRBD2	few	TGTGCCAGTGACGGGAGGCCCCTCACAGATACGCAGTATTTT	CASDGRPLTDTQYF
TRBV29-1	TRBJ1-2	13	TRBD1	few	TGCAGCGCCGGGACAGGGATAAACTATGGCTACACCTTC	CSAGTGINYGYTF
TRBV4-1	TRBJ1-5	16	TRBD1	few	TGCGCCAGCAGCCACCAGACAGGGAGTGGCAATCAGCCCCAGCATTTT	CASSHQTGSGNQPQHF
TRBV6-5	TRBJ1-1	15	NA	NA	TGTGCCAGCAGCCAAGGGGGGGTGGGGGACACTGAAGCTTTCTTT	CASSQGGVGDTEAFF
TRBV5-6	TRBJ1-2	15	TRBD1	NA	TGTGCCAGCAGCGCCGGGACAGGGAGGGGGTATGGCTACACCTTC	CASSAGTGRGYGYTF
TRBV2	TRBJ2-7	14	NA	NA	TGTGCCAGCAGTGAAGACAGGGCCCCCTACGAGCAGTACTTC	CASSEDRAPYEQYF
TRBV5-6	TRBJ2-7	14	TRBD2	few	TGTGCCAGCAGCCCGGGACTAGGAGAGTACGAGCAGTACTTC	CASSPGLGEYEQYF
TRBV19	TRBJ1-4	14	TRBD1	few	TGTGCCAGTAGGGACAGGGGATTAGAAGAAAAACTGTTTTTT	CASRDRGLEEKLFF
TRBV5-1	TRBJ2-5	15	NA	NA	TGCGCCAGCAGCTTGGGGCCGGGAGCCCAAGAGACCCAGTACTTC	CASSLGPGAQETQYF
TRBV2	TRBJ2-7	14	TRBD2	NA	TGTGCCAGCGGACTAGCGGACACCTCCTACGAGCAGTACTTC	CASGLADTSYEQYF
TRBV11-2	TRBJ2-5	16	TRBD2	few	TGTGCCAGCAGCTCCGGGTGGGCTAGCGGGAGCGAGACCCAGTACTTC	CASSSGWASGSETQYF
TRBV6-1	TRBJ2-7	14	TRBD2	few	TGTGCCAGCAGAGGGACTAGCGGGATCAACGAGCAGTACTTC	CASRGTSGINEQYF
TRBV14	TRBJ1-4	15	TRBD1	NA	TGTGCCAGCAGGCCGGGCAGGGGGCGAAAAGAAAAACTGTTTTTT	CASRPGRGRKEKLFF
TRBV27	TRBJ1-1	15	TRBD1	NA	TGTGCCAGCAAGGGACAGAGGGCGAGAAACACTGAAGCTTTCTTT	CASKGQRARNTEAFF
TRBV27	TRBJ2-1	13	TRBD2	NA	TGTGCCAGCAGTTCGAGGACTAGCGGGGGCGAATTCTTC	CASSSRTSGGEFF
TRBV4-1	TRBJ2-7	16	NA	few	TGCGCCAGCAGCCACAGATCAGCTGGGGGCGCGTACGAGCAGTACTTC	CASSHRSAGGAYEQYF
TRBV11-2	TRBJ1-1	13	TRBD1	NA	TGTGCCAGCAGCTTAGAAGGGACAGGATGGGCTTTCTTT	CASSLEGTGWAFF
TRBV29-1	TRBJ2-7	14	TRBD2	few	TGCAGCGTCGCACCCCCGACTAGCGGAGACGAGCAGTACTTC	CSVAPPTSGDEQYF
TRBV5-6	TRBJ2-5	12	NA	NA	TGTGCCAGCAGCTTAGAGCAAGAGACCCAGTACTTC	CASSLEQETQYF
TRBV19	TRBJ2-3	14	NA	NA	TGTGCCAGTAGTGAACAGGGAACGACAGATACGCAGTATTTT	CASSEQGTTDTQYF
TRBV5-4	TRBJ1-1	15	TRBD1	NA	TGTGCCAGCAACCCGCAGGGGGCGACGAACACTGAAGCTTTCTTT	CASNPQGATNTEAFF
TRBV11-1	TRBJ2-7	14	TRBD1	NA	TGTGCCAGCGGGGGACAGGTTGGAAGCTACGAGCAGTACTTC	CASGGQVGSYEQYF
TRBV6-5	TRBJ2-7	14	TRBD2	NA	TGTGCCAGCAGTTACGGTGGGCGGGAGAAGGAGCAGTACTTC	CASSYGGREKEQYF
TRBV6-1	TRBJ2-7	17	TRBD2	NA	TGTGCCAGCAGTGAACGGGCTAGCGGGCTCAAAAGTAGCGAGCAGTACTTC	CASSERASGLKSSEQYF
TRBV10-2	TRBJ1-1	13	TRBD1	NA	TGCGCCAGCAGGGACAGGGGGTGGTCCGAAGCTTTCTTT	CASRDRGWSEAFF
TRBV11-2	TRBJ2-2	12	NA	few	TGTGCCAGCAGCTTAGGGCCCGGGGAGCTGTTTTTT	CASSLGPGELFF
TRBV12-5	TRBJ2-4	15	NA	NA	TGTGCTAGTGGTCCCGAAGAGGGTACGAAAAACATTCAGTACTTC	CASGPEEGTKNIQYF
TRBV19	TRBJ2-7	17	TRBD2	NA	TGTGCCAGTAGTATCCACCATCTCTCCCGGCTAGCGGCCGAGCAGTACTTC	CASSIHHLSRLAAEQYF
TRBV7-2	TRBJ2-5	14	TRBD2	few	TGTGCCAGCAGCTTAGTGGGAGGGACGGAGACCCAGTACTTC	CASSLVGGTETQYF
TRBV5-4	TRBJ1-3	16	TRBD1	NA	TGTGCCAGCAGCTTCACAGGGGGCCCTCGTGGAAACACCATATATTTT	CASSFTGGPRGNTIYF
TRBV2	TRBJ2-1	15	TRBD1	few	TGTGCCAGCAGCCTACAGGGGTCCTCCTACAATGAGCAGTTCTTC	CASSLQGSSYNEQFF
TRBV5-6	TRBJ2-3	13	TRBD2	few	TGTGCCAGCACCGCGGGGGGGGCAGATACGCAGTATTTT	CASTAGGADTQYF
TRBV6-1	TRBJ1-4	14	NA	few	TGTGCCAGCAGTGATCGGGGGTACACTGAAAAACTGTTTTTT	CASSDRGYTEKLFF
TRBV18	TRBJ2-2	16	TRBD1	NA	TGTGCCAGCTCACCATCCGGGACAGGGGGATCCGGGGAGCTGTTTTTT	CASSPSGTGGSGELFF
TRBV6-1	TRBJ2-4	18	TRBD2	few	TGTGCCAGCAGTGAAGTTTTTGGGACTAGCGGTTCCAAAAACATTCAGTACTTC	CASSEVFGTSGSKNIQYF
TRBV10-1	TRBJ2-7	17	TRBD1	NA	TGCGCCAGCAGTGAAGGGAACAGGGGCCGCCTGGACTACGAGCAGTACTTC	CASSEGNRGRLDYEQYF
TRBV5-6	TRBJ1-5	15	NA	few	TGTGCCAGCAGCTTGGCAGGAATTGGCAATCAGCCCCAGCATTTT	CASSLAGIGNQPQHF
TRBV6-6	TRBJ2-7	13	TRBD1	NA	TGTGCCAGCTTGAAGGGACAGACAGGCGAGCAGTACTTC	CASLKGQTGEQYF
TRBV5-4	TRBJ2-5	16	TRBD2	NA	TGTGCCAGCAGCTTGGCGACTAGCGGAGGGGGGCAGACCCAGTACTTC	CASSLATSGGGQTQYF
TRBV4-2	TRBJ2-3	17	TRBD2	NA	TGTGCCAGCAGCCAAGTACTAGCGGGAGCAGAGACAGATACGCAGTATTTT	CASSQVLAGAETDTQYF
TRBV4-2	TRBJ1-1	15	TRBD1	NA	TGTGCCAGCAGCCAAGATCAGGGGGCGAATACTGAAGCTTTCTTT	CASSQDQGANTEAFF
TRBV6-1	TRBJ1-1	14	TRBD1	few	TGTGCCAGCACCAGGACAGGGGTAAACACTGAAGCTTTCTTT	CASTRTGVNTEAFF
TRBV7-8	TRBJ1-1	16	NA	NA	TGTGCCAGCAGCTTAGCATCCCGTACACCGAACACTGAAGCTTTCTTT	CASSLASRTPNTEAFF
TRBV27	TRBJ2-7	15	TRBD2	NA	TGTGCCAGCAGTTCCCTAGCGGGAGGGTCGTACGAGCAGTACTTC	CASSSLAGGSYEQYF
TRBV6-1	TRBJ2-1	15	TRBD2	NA	TGTGCCAGCAGTGAGACTAGCGGGAGGGTCAATGAGCAGTTCTTC	CASSETSGRVNEQFF
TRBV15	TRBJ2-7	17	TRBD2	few	TGTGCCACCAGCAGAGTGCCGTTAGCGGGTTACCCCTACGAGCAGTACTTC	CATSRVPLAGYPYEQYF
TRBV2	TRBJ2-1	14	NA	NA	TGTGCCAGCAGCCAAACCCCATCCCATAGTGAGCAGTTCTTC	CASSQTPSHSEQFF
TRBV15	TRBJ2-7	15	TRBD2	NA	TGTGCCACCAGCAGGAAGGGACTAGTGCACTACGAGCAGTACTTC	CATSRKGLVHYEQYF
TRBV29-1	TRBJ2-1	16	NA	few	TGCAGCGCACCGGGGGCAGCGGGGTACTCCTACAATGAGCAGTTCTTC	CSAPGAAGYSYNEQFF
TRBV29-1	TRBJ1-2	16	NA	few	TGCAGCGTTGGGGGGGCACCGGGACCGGGGGGACGTGGCTACACCTTC	CSVGGAPGPGGRGYTF
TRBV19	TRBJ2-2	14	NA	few	TGTGCCAGTAGTGAACAGGGATTTACCGGGGAGCTGTTTTTT	CASSEQGFTGELFF
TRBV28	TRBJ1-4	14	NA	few	TGTGCCAGCAGTTTATCTAGAGCTAATGAAAAACTGTTTTTT	CASSLSRANEKLFF
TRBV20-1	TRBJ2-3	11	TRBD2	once	TGCAGTGCTACTAGCGGGGGATCGCAGTATTTT	CSATSGGSQYF
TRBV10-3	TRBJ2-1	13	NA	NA	TGTGCCATCAGTGAGTCTAGCTTAGCCCCCGAGTTCTTC	CAISESSLAPEFF
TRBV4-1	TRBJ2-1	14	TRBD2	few	TGCGCCAGCACGGGGAGCGGGACCTACAATGAGCAGTTCTTC	CASTGSGTYNEQFF
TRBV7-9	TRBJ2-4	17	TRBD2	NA	TGTGCCAGCAGTCCCCGGGACTACAAGGAGGCCAAAAACATTCAGTACTTC	CASSPRDYKEAKNIQYF